The rows below give T cell receptor beta chains drawn from one sample of a study of T cells in Graves' hyperthyroidism and ophthalmopathy. TCRdb re-called the multiplex PCR reads through MiXCR, storing one row per CDR3 protein. The sample includes 40,000 to 60,000 distinct CDR3 sequences, 45% to 65% of them seen just once. Material for sequencing was peripheral blood or thyroid tissue (not recorded which). The receptors were gathered from a man younger than 30 with Graves' hyperthyroidism. CDR3s include the opening cysteine and the closing phenylalanine or tryptophan. A D gene is named only where the DNA matches it firmly. The listing skips clone size in some rows; elsewhere it reads once, few, many or a size class.

len | j_gene | abundance | d_gene | v_gene | CDR3nt | CDR3aa
11 | TRBJ2-2 | many | . | TRBV12-3/TRBV12-4 | TGTGCCAGCAGTAAAACCGGGGAGCTGTTTTTT | CASSKTGELFF
14 | TRBJ2-7 | many | TRBD1 | TRBV12-3/TRBV12-4 | TGTGCCAGCAGTACATCGACAGGGTACCACGAGCAGTACTTC | CASSTSTGYHEQYF
11 | TRBJ2-7 | . | . | TRBV6-1 | TGTGCCAGCGGGGTCGACTACGAGCAGTACTTC | CASGVDYEQYF
13 | TRBJ1-5 | many | . | TRBV6-2/TRBV6-3 | TGTGCCAGCAGAGAGCATGGATCACAGCCCCAGCATTTT | CASREHGSQPQHF
16 | TRBJ1-1 | many | TRBD1 | TRBV6-5 | TGTGCCAGCATTTTACGGACAGGGCTGATGAACACTGAAGCTTTCTTT | CASILRTGLMNTEAFF
15 | TRBJ2-5 | many | TRBD2 | TRBV20-1 | TGCAGTGCTTATTCCGGGACTAGCGAGGCAGAGACCCAGTACTTC | CSAYSGTSEAETQYF
14 | TRBJ2-7 | . | . | TRBV29-1 | TGCAGCGCCGAGGACCAACTGGGGACCGGGGAGCAGTACTTC | CSAEDQLGTGEQYF
15 | TRBJ2-5 | . | TRBD1 | TRBV7-2 | TGTGCCAGCAGCTTACCAGGACAGGGGAAAGAGACCCAGTACTTC | CASSLPGQGKETQYF
15 | TRBJ1-5 | many | . | TRBV6-6 | TGTGCCAGCAGTTATTTTCGGACCACCGGTCAGCCCCAGCATTTT | CASSYFRTTGQPQHF
15 | TRBJ2-5 | . | . | TRBV29-1 | TGCAGCGTTGATCGGTTGGGGGGGCTGTGGGAGACCCAGTACTTC | CSVDRLGGLWETQYF
14 | TRBJ1-1 | . | . | TRBV15 | TGTGCCACCAGCAGCTCGGACAAGAACACTGAAGCTTTCTTT | CATSSSDKNTEAFF
13 | TRBJ1-2 | many | . | TRBV12-3/TRBV12-4 | TGTGCCAGCAGTTTAGCCAGCAACTATGGCTACACCTTC | CASSLASNYGYTF
11 | TRBJ2-7 | many | . | TRBV10-3 | TGTGCCATCAGTGACTCCGGGACGGGGAGCTTC | CAISDSGTGSF
14 | TRBJ1-1 | many | TRBD1 | TRBV10-2 | TGCGCCAGCAGACCGACAGGGGCGTCAACTGAAGCTTTCTTT | CASRPTGASTEAFF
12 | TRBJ1-1 | . | TRBD1 | TRBV29-1 | TGCAGCGTTTGGACAGGGAACACTGAAGCTTTCTTT | CSVWTGNTEAFF
15 | TRBJ1-4 | . | . | TRBV7-9 | TGTGCCAGCAGCTTATCGGCAGGGGCTAATGAAAAACTGTTTTTT | CASSLSAGANEKLFF
17 | TRBJ2-2 | . | . | TRBV14 | TGTACCAGCAGCCACCAGGACATTGGCGGGCAAACCGGGGAGCTGTTTTTT | CTSSHQDIGGQTGELFF
13 | TRBJ1-5 | once | TRBD1 | TRBV20-1 | TGCAGTGCTAGGACAGGGGTGAATCAGCCCCAGCATTTT | CSARTGVNQPQHF
16 | TRBJ1-5 | . | TRBD1 | TRBV2 | TGTGCCAGCAGCTATACCGGGACAGGAGCTAATCAGCCCCAGCATTTT | CASSYTGTGANQPQHF
15 | TRBJ2-7 | many | . | TRBV7-9 | TGTGCCAGCAGCTTGACGGGGGATCCTTTGTACGAGCAGTACTTC | CASSLTGDPLYEQYF
11 | TRBJ2-7 | few | . | TRBV29-1 | TGCAGCGTTGTGAAACTTGACGAGCAGTACTTC | CSVVKLDEQYF
12 | TRBJ2-3 | many | TRBD2 | TRBV7-2 | TGTGCCAGCAGTTCCCTAGCGGCTACGCAGTATTTT | CASSSLAATQYF
16 | TRBJ2-5 | many | . | TRBV7-9 | TGTGCCAGCAGCTTACCAGCGGTGGGGTACCAAGAGACCCAGTACTTC | CASSLPAVGYQETQYF
13 | TRBJ1-2 | medium-sized | . | TRBV15 | TGTGCCACCAGCAGAGTGACAGGTTATGGCTACACCTTC | CATSRVTGYGYTF
11 | TRBJ2-7 | many | . | TRBV20-1 | TGCAGTGCTAGAGGGCCGGTCGAGCAGTACTTC | CSARGPVEQYF
18 | TRBJ1-6 | many | . | TRBV6-5 | TGTGCCAGCAGTTACTCGAGGCCGGGACGGGCGCCGGGTTCACCCCTCCACTTT | CASSYSRPGRAPGSPLHF
12 | TRBJ2-7 | medium-sized | . | TRBV7-2 | TGTGCCAGCAGCTTAGTCTCCTACGAGCAGTACTTC | CASSLVSYEQYF
9 | TRBJ1-1 | . | . | TRBV24-1 | TGTGCCACCAGTGATTGTGCTTTCTTT | CATSDCAFF
18 | TRBJ2-1 | . | . | TRBV2 | TGTGCCAGCAGTGAGAGGTCGGCTAGCCGGCCAAACTACAATGAGCAGTTCTTC | CASSERSASRPNYNEQFF
13 | TRBJ2-7 | . | . | TRBV20-1 | TGCAGTGCTATAGTCAGGGGCTATGACGAGCAGTACTTC | CSAIVRGYDEQYF
15 | TRBJ2-7 | . | . | TRBV9 | TGTGCCAGCAGCGTAGCGGGGGACCTGTCTGTCCCGCAGTACTTC | CASSVAGDLSVPQYF
16 | TRBJ2-5 | . | . | TRBV5-4 | TGTGCCAGCAGCTTAGTTGTGACAGTCCCCCAAGAGACCCAGTACTTC | CASSLVVTVPQETQYF
14 | TRBJ1-1 | . | TRBD1 | TRBV7-9 | TGCGCCAGCAGCCTGGCAAGTACAGGGGCTGAAGCTTTCTTT | CASSLASTGAEAFF
14 | TRBJ1-5 | . | . | TRBV10-3 | TGTGCCATCAGCGGGGACAACCTAAATCAGCCCCAGCATTTT | CAISGDNLNQPQHF
13 | TRBJ1-5 | . | . | TRBV19 | TGCGCCAGCAGCTTGTCGGTGGATCAGCCCCAGCATTTT | CASSLSVDQPQHF
15 | TRBJ1-1 | many | . | TRBV4-3 | TGCGCCAGCAGCCTCGAACAGGGCTCGGCCACTGAAGCTTTCTTT | CASSLEQGSATEAFF
15 | TRBJ2-2 | many | TRBD2 | TRBV12-3/TRBV12-4 | TGTGCCAGCAGCCGACGGGGGGGCTGGACCGGGGAGCTGTTTTTT | CASSRRGGWTGELFF
12 | TRBJ2-5 | . | . | TRBV20-1 | TGCAGTGCTATGGGAGGATCCGAGACCCAGTACTTC | CSAMGGSETQYF
12 | TRBJ2-7 | . | . | TRBV2 | TGTGCCACCCGGGACAATTCCTACGAGCAGTACTTC | CATRDNSYEQYF
18 | TRBJ2-3 | few | TRBD2 | TRBV7-2 | TGTGCCAGCTCACCACCGGCGGGAGCCCCCGTACTTCGAGATACGCAGTATTTT | CASSPPAGAPVLRDTQYF
16 | TRBJ2-5 | . | TRBD2 | TRBV29-1 | TGCAGCGTACCAAAGCGGGGGGGACTGCGGGGTGAGACCCAGTACTTC | CSVPKRGGLRGETQYF
15 | TRBJ1-1 | . | . | TRBV15 | TGTGCCACCAGCAGACCCAACACGAAGGGGGCTGAAGCTTTCTTT | CATSRPNTKGAEAFF
13 | TRBJ1-1 | . | . | TRBV7-3 | TGTGCCAGCCGGCTACTATCGAACACTGAAGCTTTCTTT | CASRLLSNTEAFF
13 | TRBJ2-7 | . | TRBD2 | TRBV7-9 | TGTGCCAGCAGCTTCGGGAGGATGAACGAGCAGTACTTC | CASSFGRMNEQYF
18 | TRBJ2-3 | medium-sized | . | TRBV7-2 | TGTGCCAGCAGCTTATTTGTAGGTAGCGGACGCGCTAGGGATACGCAGTATTTT | CASSLFVGSGRARDTQYF
13 | TRBJ1-1 | . | . | TRBV7-9 | TGTGCCAGCAGTTTGGGATCCACAGGGACAGCTTTCTTT | CASSLGSTGTAFF
12 | TRBJ2-5 | many | . | TRBV5-1 | TGCGCCAGCAGCTTGGGACGGGAGACCCAGTACTTC | CASSLGRETQYF
15 | TRBJ2-7 | . | TRBD1 | TRBV7-8 | TGTGCCAGCAGCTTGGTGGCAGGGGGAACCTACGGGCAGTACTTC | CASSLVAGGTYGQYF
19 | TRBJ2-3 | many | . | TRBV10-3 | TGTGCCATCAGTGAGTCGTGGCTGAAGAGATTCACTAGCACAGATACGCAGTATTTT | CAISESWLKRFTSTDTQYF
14 | TRBJ1-6 | . | . | TRBV25-1 | TGTGCCAGCAGTCCTGGTCCGCTGGGTTCACCCCTCCACTTT | CASSPGPLGSPLHF
16 | TRBJ2-2 | many | TRBD1 | TRBV4-3 | TGCGCCAGCAGCCCCCGACAGGGGGCGAAGGCCGGGGAGCTGTTTTTT | CASSPRQGAKAGELFF
15 | TRBJ2-6 | many | . | TRBV5-6 | TGTGCCAGCAGCTTGACGGACTCTGGGGCCAACGTCCTGACTTTC | CASSLTDSGANVLTF